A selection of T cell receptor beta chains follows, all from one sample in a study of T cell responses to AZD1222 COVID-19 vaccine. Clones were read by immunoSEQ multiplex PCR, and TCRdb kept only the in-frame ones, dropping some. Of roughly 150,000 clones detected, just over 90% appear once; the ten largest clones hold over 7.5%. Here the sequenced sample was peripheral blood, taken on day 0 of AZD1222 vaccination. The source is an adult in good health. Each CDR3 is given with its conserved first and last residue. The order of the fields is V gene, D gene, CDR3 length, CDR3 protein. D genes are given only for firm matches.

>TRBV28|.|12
CASRDSNQPQHF
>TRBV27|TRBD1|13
CASSDRQGDGYTF
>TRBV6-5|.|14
CASTLRPASYEQYF
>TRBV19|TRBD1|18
CASMDDRGHGPRNEKLFF
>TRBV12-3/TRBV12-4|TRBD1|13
CASRGQKNTEAFF
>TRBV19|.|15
CASRHATRGNQPQHF
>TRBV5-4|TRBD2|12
CASSFSGGEQFF
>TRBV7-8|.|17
CASSLAGGGDAYNEQFF
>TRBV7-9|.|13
CASSLRGVEPQHF
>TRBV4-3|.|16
CASSQDRDRGYQPQHF
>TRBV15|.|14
CATSRVGGNQPQHF
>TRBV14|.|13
CASSQGLGETQYF
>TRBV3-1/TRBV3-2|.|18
CASSQDTWGHAFGNTIYF
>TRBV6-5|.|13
CASSFGENQPQHF
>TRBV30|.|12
CAWRGIGNTIYF
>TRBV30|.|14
CAWSNLRRDKGAFF
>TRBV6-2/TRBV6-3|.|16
CASSGERGRGNTEAFF
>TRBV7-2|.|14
CASSLVPGLVGYTF
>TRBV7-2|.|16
CASSLANAGTTDTQYF
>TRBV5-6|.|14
CATPALQRQETQYF
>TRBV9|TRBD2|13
CASSVGTRAEQFF
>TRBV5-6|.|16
CASSLPREGVGEGYTF
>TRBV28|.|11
CASGRVDTLHF
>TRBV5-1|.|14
CASSLGAGSYEQYF
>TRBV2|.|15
CASSVNPGLGSPLHF
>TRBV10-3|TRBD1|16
CAISRDRGLGIQPQHF
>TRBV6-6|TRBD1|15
CASSYSGQGVGELFF
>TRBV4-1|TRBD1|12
CASRQGLGEQYF
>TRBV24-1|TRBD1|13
CATRDRYTGELFF
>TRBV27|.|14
CASSRQIGWTEAFF
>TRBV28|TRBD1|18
CASSSPGDRGTFNQPQHF
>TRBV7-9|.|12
CASSFDRGYSTF
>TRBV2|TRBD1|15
CASSHDRGPNYGYTF
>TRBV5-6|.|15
CASSLAQGLQETQYF
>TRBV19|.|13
CASSTTRSYGYTF
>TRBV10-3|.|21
CAISRQRQNTEANYSGNTIYF
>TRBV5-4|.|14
CASSLYGNYYEQYF
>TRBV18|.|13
CASSGSDTDTQYF
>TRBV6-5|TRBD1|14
CASLTGGGNTEAFF
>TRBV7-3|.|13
CASSSSYHTEAFF
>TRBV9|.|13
CASSAGTNYGYTF
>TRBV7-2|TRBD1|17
CASSLGARGQLNQPQHF
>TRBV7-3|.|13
CASSLSLKSPLHF
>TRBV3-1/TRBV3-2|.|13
CASSQHRDEKLFF
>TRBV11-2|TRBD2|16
CASTWGTSGGNNEQFF
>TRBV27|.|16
CASSLSTAIMNTEAFF
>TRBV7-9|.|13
CASSLTLDNEQFF
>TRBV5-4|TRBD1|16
CASSPGGGTPNTEAFF
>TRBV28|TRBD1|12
CASRLTGSEQFF
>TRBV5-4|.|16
CASSRPTITGYYGYTF
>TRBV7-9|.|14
CASSLTGLNYGYTF
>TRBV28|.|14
CASSLEGGPYGYTF
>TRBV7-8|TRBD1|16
CASSLATGGSTYGYTF